This T cell receptor beta chain was obtained from a study of immune reconstitution after stem cell transplant in scleroderma. The CDR3 is 14 amino acids. V was trimmed by 2 bases and J by 7 bases, leaving 14 bases between them. This clonotype is medium-sized by share. From the RT-PCR reads, TCRdb called clonotypes with MiXCR, one entry per CDR3 protein. Of about 2,000 distinct CDR3 sequences listed, around a sixth are singletons. The origin of this receptor is a female donor with systemic sclerosis. This material was obtained before or after autologous hematopoietic stem cell transplantation (not recorded which). The V and J genes are TRBV12-3 or TRBV12-4 and TRBJ1-2; D call uncertain. The CDR3 DNA sequence: TGTGCCAGCAGTTTAAATTCCCTCTCCGGTGGCTACACCTTC. Translating gives CASSLNSLSGGYTF.